The entry below describes one T cell receptor beta chain. Source study methods: For nucleated cells, counts were estimated from reference gene primer amplification. Sequenced by immunoSEQ multiplex PCR; TCRdb stores in-frame clones only, minus some. The V and J calls and clone size are taken from that table; D and trimming were inferred from the DNA. This sample yields about 270,000 clones, of which 80% to 90% are seen a single time; under 2.5% belongs to the top ten. The sample originates from a study of blood T cell repertoires in COVID-19. Whole-study context: Collection of acute and convalescent COVID-19 samples took place in the United States, Italy and Spain. Sample material is recorded as cDNA or gDNA derived from T cells, B-cell-depleted T cells, or PBMCs.

Participants had their cohort set by participant-reported clinical history. V gave up 3 bases and J gave up 2 bases; unmatched junction bases: 3. This CDR3 contains 14 residues. Germline V gene sequence: CDR1 SGHAT, CDR2 FQNNGV. The receptor comes from a woman aged 18-29 years who had recovered from COVID-19. The chain carries TRBV11-2 and TRBJ1-1; 7 nucleotides line up with TRBD1. Sample: PBMCs or T cells enriched from blood (not recorded which). The CDR3 sequence: CASSLGQRNTEAFF. CDR3 bases: TGTGCCAGCAGCTTGGGACAGCGAAACACTGAAGCTTTCTTT.